The next 23 T cell receptor beta chains were all read from a single sample in a study of a mutant IDH1 vaccine in newly diagnosed glioma. As to time point: week 5, during vaccination. Alongside topical imiquimod, each dose of vaccine comprised 300 ug of mutant IDH1 20-mer peptide. The antigens these receptors bind are not known. The table came from immunoSEQ multiplex PCR; TCRdb's copy has only in-frame clones and leaves some out. The sample yields about 42,000 clones, approximately 85% seen once. Sample: PBMCs, taken from a glioma patient whose treatment included an IDH1 peptide vaccine. All receptors derive from a man in his forties or fifties with glioma.

The chain carries TRBV19 and TRBJ2-7; possible D gene TRBD1, 5 bases. This CDR3 has 13 residues. The germline gives CDR1 LNHDA, CDR2 SQIVND (reference sequence). V was cut by 5 bases and J by 7 bases, with 15 bases left in between. DNA for the CDR3: TGTGCCAGTAGTGGTGAAGGGGCAGGGGAGCAGTACTTC. Translation: CASSGEGAGEQYF.

This sequence joins TRBV5-4 and TRBJ2-7, with TRBD1 as a possible D gene (7 bases). This CDR3 has 15 residues. Trimming left V 4 bases short and J 6 bases short, with 20 bases between. In germline, CDR1 is SGHNT, CDR2 YYREEE (reference sequence). The CDR3 here is CASSPLGGTEREQYF. CDR3 nucleotide sequence: TGTGCCAGCAGCCCGCTCGGCGGGACAGAGCGCGAGCAGTACTTC.

The chain links TRBV5-1 to TRBJ2-3; possibly TRBD1 for D (5 bases). Trimming removed 5 bases from V and 0 bases from J, with 10 bases in between. From germline, CDR1 is SGHRS and CDR2 YFSETQ. The CDR3 loop spans 14 amino acids. In DNA, the CDR3 is TGCGCCAGCAGACAGGACCAAAGCACAGATACGCAGTATTTT. Residues: CASRQDQSTDTQYF.

The chain joins TRBV5-1 to TRBJ1-2; TRBD1 agrees at 10 bases. CDR3 length equals 14 residues. Unmatched junction bases numbered 8, after V lost 5 bases and J lost 7 bases. CDR1 and CDR2 (germline): SGHRS, YFSETQ. CDR3: CASRLTGQGGGYTF. The CDR3 DNA sequence: TGCGCCAGCAGACTGACCGGACAGGGGGGTGGCTACACCTTC. Full variable domain (remainder filled in from reference TRBV5-1 and TRBJ1-2): KAGVTQTPRYLIKTRGQQVTLSCSPISGHRSVSWYQQTPGQGLQFLFEYFSETQRNKGNFPGRFSGRQFSNSRSEMNVSTLELGDSALYLCASRLTGQGGGYTFGSGTRLTVV.

V and J are TRBV28 and TRBJ1-3; no clear D gene. The CDR3 has 13 amino acids. Trimming stripped 8 bases from V and 1 base from J, with 9 bases between. Germline V gives CDR1 MDHEN, CDR2 SYDVKM. CDR3 sequence reads: CASVKGSGNTIYF. The DNA for the CDR3 is TGTGCCAGCGTAAAGGGTTCTGGAAACACCATATATTTT.

The rearrangement joins TRBV18 to TRBJ2-3, with a possible D match to TRBD2 (5 bases). Germline V lookup: CDR1 KGHSH, CDR2 LQKENI. Deletions cut 5 bases from V and 6 bases from J, with 12 bases between. CDR3 length equals 13 residues. The CDR3, as DNA: TGTGCCAGCTCAGGCCAACTAGGCGATACGCAGTATTTT. It encodes CASSGQLGDTQYF.

The chain has TRBV29-1 and TRBJ2-6; no reliable D call. This CDR3 has 13 residues. Germline CDR1 and CDR2: SQVTM and ANQGSEA. V lost 5 bases and J 2 bases, leaving 7 bases between the germline ends. The CDR3 reads CSVRRTGANVLTF. DNA of the CDR3: TGCAGCGTTAGGAGAACTGGGGCCAACGTCCTGACTTTC.

The chain carries TRBV25-1 and TRBJ1-2, with D unclear. This CDR3 region has 13 residues. The germline V gene encodes CDR1 MGHDK and CDR2 SYGVNS. The V and J ends lost 3 bases and 6 bases respectively, with 11 bases between them. The CDR3 here is CASSDSYLDGYTF. CDR3 sequence (DNA): TGTGCCAGCAGTGATTCCTACTTGGATGGCTACACCTTC.

This chain joins TRBV5-5 and TRBJ2-7, with a possible D match to TRBD1 (6 bases). The CDR3 covers 14 residues. Germline values: CDR1 SGHKS, CDR2 YYEKEE (reference sequence). Trimming pared 7 bases from V and 0 bases from J, leaving 14 bases between. The CDR3 region is CASQGTSTSYEQYF. The CDR3 bases are TGTGCCAGCCAGGGGACGTCTACCTCCTACGAGCAGTACTTC. Drawing the rest from reference TRBV5-5 and TRBJ2-7, the complete variable domain is DAGVTQSPTHLIKTRGQQVTLRCSPISGHKSVSWYQQVLGQGPQFIFQYYEKEERGRGNFPDRFSARQFPNYSSELNVNALLLGDSALYLCASQGTSTSYEQYFGPGTRLTVT.

V and J are TRBV4-2 and TRBJ1-4; 7 bases agree with TRBD1. Germline V CDR1 and CDR2: LGHNA, YNFKEQ. The CDR3 is 16 amino acids. The V gene end was trimmed by 5 bases and the J gene end by 1 base; junction bases not matched to a gene: 7. The CDR3 region has the DNA TGTGCCAGCAGCACAAGCCAGGGGGTAACTAATGAAAAACTGTTTTTT. Its protein product is CASSTSQGVTNEKLFF.

The V gene is TRBV7-9, the J gene TRBJ2-7, with 9 positions matching TRBD2. Germline CDR1 SEHNR, CDR2 FQNEAQ (reference sequence). The CDR3 consists of 18 residues. J gave up 2 bases and V 5 bases, and 16 bases lay outside the gene matches. CDR3 amino acids: CASSPRVTSGTFTYEQYF. The CDR3 region has the DNA TGTGCCAGCAGCCCCCGCGTGACTAGCGGAACCTTTACCTACGAGCAGTACTTC.

The chain recombines TRBV9 with TRBJ2-7; 8 bases align to TRBD2. The CDR3 totals 14 residues. Trimming took 3 bases from V and 3 from J; bases not matched to a gene: 5. In germline, CDR1 is SGDLS, CDR2 YYNGEE. The DNA for the CDR3 is TGTGCCAGCAGCGCCGGGGGGGCGGACTACGAGCAGTACTTC. Translated, it gives CASSAGGADYEQYF.

This chain links TRBV6-6 with TRBJ1-2, with a possible D match to TRBD1 (6 bases). This CDR3 contains 13 residues. Trimming left V 7 bases short and J 4 bases short, with 13 bases between. Per germline, CDR1 MNHNY and CDR2 SVGAGI (reference sequence). The DNA for the CDR3 is TGTGCCAGCACCCTGGGGGGCCTCTATGGCTACACCTTC. Protein: CASTLGGLYGYTF.

This rearrangement joins TRBV27 to TRBJ2-6; D call uncertain. Trimming cost V 7 bases and J 0 bases, with 19 bases left between them. Germline assignment: CDR1 MNHEY and CDR2 SMNVEV (reference sequence). The CDR3 consists of 18 residues. Written as DNA, the CDR3 is TGTGCCAGCATCGAATCCCCCTCCAAGTTCTCTGGGGCCAACGTCCTGACTTTC. It translates to CASIESPSKFSGANVLTF.

V usage is TRBV7-2 and J usage is TRBJ2-7; D perhaps matches TRBD1 (7 bases). The CDR3 sequence is 15 residues long. The V end was cut by 4 bases, the J end by 2 bases, with 15 bases between. The V gene's germline CDR1 is SGHTA and CDR2 FQGNSA. CDR3 in amino acids: CASSSRGAGPYEQYF. The CDR3 DNA reads TGTGCCAGCAGCTCCAGGGGGGCGGGGCCCTACGAGCAGTACTTC.

V gene TRBV7-8 combines with J gene TRBJ2-7; 11 bases align to TRBD2. Germline V gene data show CDR1 as SGHVS and CDR2 as FQNEAQ. The CDR3 totals 14 residues. With V trimmed by 3 bases and J by 3 bases, 1 base remained unmatched. The CDR3 region is CASSFLAGGYEQYF. In nucleotides, the CDR3 is TGTGCCAGCAGCTTTCTAGCGGGAGGCTACGAGCAGTACTTC.

The chain's CDR3 is CASSGGTSVYNEQFF. CDR3 bases: TGTGCCAGCAGCGGGGGGACTAGCGTGTACAATGAGCAGTTCTTC. The chain has TRBV5-6 and TRBJ2-1; 10 bases fit TRBD2. This CDR3 region has 15 residues. Germline assignment: CDR1 SGHDT and CDR2 YYEEEE. Germline trimming cut 4 bases from V and 4 bases from J; bases unmatched to any gene: 5.

This clone was seen a single time. The rearrangement uses TRBV27 and TRBJ1-2, with D possibly matching TRBD1 (5 bases). Looked up from germline, CDR1 is MNHEY and CDR2 is SMNVEV (reference sequence). The CDR3 spans 14 residues. V shed 3 bases and J shed 8 bases, with 16 bases lying between them. The CDR3 DNA reads as TGTGCCAGCAGTTTCAGACAGAACTATAAGGGCTACACCTTC. Its protein is CASSFRQNYKGYTF.

The V and J genes are TRBV6-1 and TRBJ2-1, with TRBD2 matching 12 bases. This CDR3 spans 15 amino acids. Germline V gene data show CDR1 as MNHNS and CDR2 as SASEGT. V lost 3 bases to trimming and J lost 8 bases; unmatched junction nucleotides: 5. This CDR3 reads CASSETSGSTYEQFF. CDR3 DNA sequence: TGTGCCAGCAGTGAGACTAGCGGGAGCACCTATGAGCAGTTCTTC.

The rearrangement uses TRBV6-5 and TRBJ2-3, with TRBD1 matching 8 bases. The ends lost 10 bases at V and 0 bases at J; junction bases unmatched: 6. Germline V gene sequence: CDR1 MNHEY, CDR2 SVGAGI. There are 14 residues in the CDR3. DNA of the CDR3: TGTGCCACTCACAGGGGGGCCAGCACAGATACGCAGTATTTT. Residues: CATHRGASTDTQYF.

CDR3 in amino acids: CASSYPGTSGKETQYF. The CDR3 region has the DNA TGTGCCAGCAGTTACCCCGGGACTAGCGGAAAAGAGACCCAGTACTTC. V and J are TRBV6-5 and TRBJ2-5; 11 bases map to TRBD2. CDR1 MNHEY and CDR2 SVGAGI come from the germline V gene. The CDR3 length is 16 residues. V gave up 2 bases and J gave up 3 bases; unmatched junction bases: 5.

CDR3 protein: CASSPNPGEKQYF. For the CDR3, the DNA is TGTGCCAGCAGCCCGAACCCGGGGGAGAAGCAGTACTTC. J is TRBJ2-7 and V is TRBV7-9; perhaps TRBD2 as D (6 bases). The CDR3 totals 13 residues. Germline CDR1 reads SEHNR; CDR2 reads FQNEAQ (reference sequence). Between the trimmed V and J ends, which lost 5 bases and 8 bases, there was a span of 16 bases.

This clone was picked up one time. CDR3 sequence: CASSLSTGVQLFF. The DNA for the CDR3 is TGTGCCAGCAGCTTAAGTACAGGGGTTCAGCTGTTTTTT. The chain combines TRBV7-2 with TRBJ1-4; 7 positions agree with TRBD1. The trim removed 2 bases at V and 14 bases at J, leaving 8 bases unmatched. Germline CDR1 SGHTA, CDR2 FQGNSA. The CDR3 spans 13 residues.